These 6 T cell receptor beta chains originate from one sample sequenced in a study of blood T cell repertoires in COVID-19. Measured with immunoSEQ multiplex PCR; TCRdb has only the in-frame clones, and not every one. This table has about 170,000 clones, roughly 90% appearing once. The sample taken for sequencing was PBMCs or T cells enriched from blood (not recorded which). These TCRs come from a human donor with acute COVID-19. The donor label of this sample is uncertain.

The rearrangement joins TRBV9 to TRBJ2-1; TRBD2 might be the D (7 bases). The V gene lost 4 bases and the J gene lost 8 bases, with 28 bases spanning the gap. Germline V gives CDR1 SGDLS, CDR2 YYNGEE. CDR3 size: 18 residues. The CDR3 DNA reads as TGTGCCAGCAGCCCCTCGGGGGGCGGCGTGATATTTCTCGATGAGCAGTTCTTC. It codes for CASSPSGGGVIFLDEQFF.

J is TRBJ1-4 and V is TRBV18, with TRBD1 identical over 7 bases. The germline gives CDR1 KGHSH, CDR2 LQKENI. J was trimmed by 8 bases and V by 3 bases; bases with no gene match: 15. This CDR3 has 17 residues. CDR3 nucleotides: TGTGCCAGCTCACCTAAACGTGAGGCAGGGGGAGAGGAAAAACTGTTTTTT. Translated, it gives CASSPKREAGGEEKLFF.

This chain links TRBV7-8 with TRBJ2-2; the match to TRBD1 covers 10 bases. Germline V gene lookup returns CDR1 SGHVS and CDR2 FQNEAQ. The CDR3 has 16 amino acids. V lost 5 bases and J lost 6; bases outside the gene matches: 9. The CDR3: CASSLKTGGLAGELFF. CDR3 sequence (DNA): TGTGCCAGCAGCCTTAAGACAGGGGGCTTGGCCGGGGAGCTGTTTTTT.

The V and J genes are TRBV19 and TRBJ1-2; 7 positions match TRBD1. The trim removed 1 base at V and 8 bases at J, leaving 7 bases unmatched. Germline V gives CDR1 LNHDA, CDR2 SQIVND (reference sequence). The CDR3 is 14 amino acids. CDR3 DNA: TGTGCCAGTAGTATAGCCCCCGACAGGGACGGCTACACCTTC. This gives the protein CASSIAPDRDGYTF.

The chain links TRBV7-9 to TRBJ2-1; 11 bases are shared with TRBD2. In germline, CDR1 is SEHNR, CDR2 FQNEAQ (reference sequence). CDR3 length: 16 amino acids. The trim removed 1 base at V and 5 bases at J, leaving 4 bases unmatched. The CDR3 bases are TGTGCCAGCAGCTTAGGGACTAGCGGGTTAAACAATGAGCAGTTCTTC. It encodes CASSLGTSGLNNEQFF.

The V call is TRBV4-1, the J call TRBJ2-2; 7 bases are a match to TRBD1. There are 18 residues in the CDR3. V shed 4 bases and J 1 base; nucleotides not matched to a gene: 12. Germline V gene lookup returns CDR1 MGHRA and CDR2 YSYEKL. CDR3 residues: CASSLKVLRGRNTGELFF. The CDR3, as DNA: TGCGCCAGCAGCCTAAAGGTTCTTAGGGGGCGGAACACCGGGGAGCTGTTTTTT.